Listed below are T cell receptor beta chains from one sample, sequenced in a study of regulatory T cells in long-lasting Graves disease. TCRdb ran MiXCR on the multiplex PCR reads and lists one entry per CDR3 protein. Found here are around 450,000 distinct CDR3 sequences, roughly 16% of them singletons; the top ten hold 10% to 15%. A further study also used this sample, focusing on T cells in Graves' hyperthyroidism and ophthalmopathy.

The source material was peripheral blood mononuclear cells (PBMCs), sampled at new diagnosis, from a patient treated with antithyroid drugs. The receptors derive from a man aged 35 to 55 with Graves disease. Both conserved end residues are part of each CDR3. The D gene is left open where the match is weak.

D: TRBD2
V: TRBV28
CDR3: CASSHGGTSGRGTDTQYF

D: -
V: TRBV30
CDR3: CAWNRAAEGSGNTIYF

D: -
V: TRBV20-1
CDR3: CSARVGNSPLHF

D: -
V: TRBV28
CDR3: CASSFLGVQVPSSGNTIYF

D: -
V: TRBV7-6
CDR3: CASSQGLGAQYF

D: -
V: TRBV6-1
CDR3: CASTRKIGPGGSPLHF

D: TRBD1
V: TRBV27
CDR3: CASSSQGDTEAFF

D: TRBD2
V: TRBV9
CDR3: CASSHRPTIAGQETQYF

D: TRBD1
V: TRBV4-1
CDR3: CASSQEGTAQPQHF

D: -
V: TRBV6-1
CDR3: CASSDPGTYEQYF

D: TRBD1
V: TRBV24-1
CDR3: CATSATGAPGQPQHF

D: -
V: TRBV20-1
CDR3: CSARSEMRYEQYF

D: -
V: TRBV6-5
CDR3: CASSYSRAGEMSEAFF

D: TRBD1
V: TRBV20-1
CDR3: CSARDSGRDRGVETQYF

D: TRBD2
V: TRBV5-1
CDR3: CASSLEGLAGVDTQYF

D: TRBD2
V: TRBV27
CDR3: CASTPRAGRSYEQYF

D: TRBD1
V: TRBV20-1
CDR3: CSASKVGTGGLYEQYF

D: TRBD1
V: TRBV11-2
CDR3: CASSLVPGQPPSYEQYF

D: TRBD2
V: TRBV27
CDR3: CASSLKGTSGRAYNEQFF

D: -
V: TRBV2
CDR3: CAINLNTGELFF

D: TRBD2
V: TRBV30
CDR3: CAWKTSGNPYEQYF

D: -
V: TRBV10-3
CDR3: CAIGTRGVHNEQFF

D: -
V: TRBV6-1
CDR3: CASSGYSNQPQHF

D: -
V: TRBV3-1
CDR3: CASSHLREQYF

D: TRBD1
V: TRBV20-1
CDR3: CSARDSGQGKEAFF